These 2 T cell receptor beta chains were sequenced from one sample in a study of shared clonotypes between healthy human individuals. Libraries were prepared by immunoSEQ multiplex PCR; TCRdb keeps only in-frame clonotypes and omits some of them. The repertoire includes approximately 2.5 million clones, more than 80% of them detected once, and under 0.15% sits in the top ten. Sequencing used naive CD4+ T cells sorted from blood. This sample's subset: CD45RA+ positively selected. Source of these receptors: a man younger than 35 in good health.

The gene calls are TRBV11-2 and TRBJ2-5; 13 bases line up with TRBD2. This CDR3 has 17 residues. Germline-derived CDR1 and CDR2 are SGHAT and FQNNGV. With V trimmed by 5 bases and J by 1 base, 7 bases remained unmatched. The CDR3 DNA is TGTGCCAGCAGCCCAGGACTAGCGGGAGTGATCCAAGAGACCCAGTACTTC. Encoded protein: CASSPGLAGVIQETQYF.

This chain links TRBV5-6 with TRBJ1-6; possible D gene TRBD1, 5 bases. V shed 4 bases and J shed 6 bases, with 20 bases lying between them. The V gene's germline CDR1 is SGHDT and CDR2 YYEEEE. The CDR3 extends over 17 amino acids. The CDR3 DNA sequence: TGTGCCAGCAGCGTACATCGTACCGGGACGATTAATTCACCCCTCCACTTT. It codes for CASSVHRTGTINSPLHF.